A selection of T cell receptor beta chains follows, all from one sample in a study of blood T cell repertoires in COVID-19. The assay was immunoSEQ multiplex PCR, and TCRdb's table has in-frame clones only and misses some. Of 150,000 or so clones in the sample, around 90% were seen once. The sequenced sample consisted of peripheral blood. Receptor source: a man between 60 and 70 years old with acute or convalescent COVID-19. Each CDR3 is given with its conserved first and last residue. A D gene is named only where the DNA matches it firmly. The size field is filled for only some rows; it gives once, few, many or a size class.

clone size: once; D gene: TRBD1; J gene: TRBJ2-2; V gene: TRBV18; CDR3 DNA: TGTGCCAGCTCACCTCTTACAGGGGATGCCGGGGAGCTGTTTTTT; CDR3 protein: CASSPLTGDAGELFF
clone size: NA; D gene: TRBD1; J gene: TRBJ1-6; V gene: TRBV3-1/TRBV3-2; CDR3 DNA: TGTGCCAGCAGCCCAACCTTTTTTGGACAGGGAGTATCCTATAATTCACCCCTCCACTTT; CDR3 protein: CASSPTFFGQGVSYNSPLHF
clone size: few; D gene: NA; J gene: TRBJ1-1; V gene: TRBV28; CDR3 DNA: TGTGCCAGCAGTTTACTGGGCATGAACACTGAAGCTTTCTTT; CDR3 protein: CASSLLGMNTEAFF
clone size: NA; D gene: NA; J gene: TRBJ1-5; V gene: TRBV6-1; CDR3 DNA: TGTGCCAGCAGTGAAGGGGGGGGCAATCAGCCCCAGCATTTT; CDR3 protein: CASSEGGGNQPQHF
clone size: NA; D gene: NA; J gene: TRBJ2-5; V gene: TRBV24-1; CDR3 DNA: TGTGCCACCAGTGAGACAGTCCAAGAGACCCAGTACTTC; CDR3 protein: CATSETVQETQYF
clone size: NA; D gene: NA; J gene: TRBJ1-1; V gene: TRBV7-2; CDR3 DNA: TGTGCCAGCAGCTTGAACAGCTTCACTGAAGCTTTCTTT; CDR3 protein: CASSLNSFTEAFF
clone size: NA; D gene: NA; J gene: TRBJ1-2; V gene: TRBV6-1; CDR3 DNA: TGTGCCAGCAGTGACCGGGACTTCGGTAACTATGGCTACACCTTC; CDR3 protein: CASSDRDFGNYGYTF
clone size: few; D gene: TRBD1; J gene: TRBJ1-2; V gene: TRBV24-1; CDR3 DNA: TGTGCCACCAGTGAGACGGGACAGAACTATGGCTACACCTTC; CDR3 protein: CATSETGQNYGYTF
clone size: NA; D gene: TRBD1; J gene: TRBJ1-5; V gene: TRBV27; CDR3 DNA: TGTGCCAGCAGGACAGGGGATCAGCCCCAGCATTTT; CDR3 protein: CASRTGDQPQHF
clone size: NA; D gene: TRBD2; J gene: TRBJ2-1; V gene: TRBV6-1; CDR3 DNA: TGTGCCAGCAGTGAAGCGGGACTAGCGACAAATGAGCAGTTCTTC; CDR3 protein: CASSEAGLATNEQFF
clone size: NA; D gene: TRBD1; J gene: TRBJ1-1; V gene: TRBV6-6; CDR3 DNA: TGTGCCAGCAGTACTCCGACAGGGAGAGCTTTCTTT; CDR3 protein: CASSTPTGRAFF
clone size: NA; D gene: TRBD1; J gene: TRBJ2-2; V gene: TRBV29-1; CDR3 DNA: TGCAGCTTCGACAGGGGGATCAGAACCGGGGAGCTGTTTTTT; CDR3 protein: CSFDRGIRTGELFF
clone size: NA; D gene: NA; J gene: TRBJ1-1; V gene: TRBV18; CDR3 DNA: TGTGCCAGCTCACCACCAAAGGGGGGGTCTGAAGCTTTCTTT; CDR3 protein: CASSPPKGGSEAFF
clone size: NA; D gene: NA; J gene: TRBJ2-1; V gene: TRBV10-3; CDR3 DNA: TGTGCCATCAGTGAGTCGAGCGGACCCTCTGAGCAGTTCTTC; CDR3 protein: CAISESSGPSEQFF
clone size: NA; D gene: TRBD2; J gene: TRBJ2-5; V gene: TRBV7-3; CDR3 DNA: TGTGCCAGCAGCCATGGACTAGCGGGGTATCAAGAGACCCAGTACTTC; CDR3 protein: CASSHGLAGYQETQYF
clone size: few; D gene: TRBD1; J gene: TRBJ1-2; V gene: TRBV24-1; CDR3 DNA: TGTGCCACCAGTGATTTGGGACAGGGCGTCGGCGGCTACACCTTC; CDR3 protein: CATSDLGQGVGGYTF
clone size: NA; D gene: TRBD2; J gene: TRBJ2-1; V gene: TRBV19; CDR3 DNA: TGTGCCAGTAGTACTAACGGGGGGACCTACAATGAGCAGTTCTTC; CDR3 protein: CASSTNGGTYNEQFF
clone size: NA; D gene: NA; J gene: TRBJ2-1; V gene: TRBV12-3/TRBV12-4; CDR3 DNA: TGTGCCAGCAGTATATGGGCAAATGAGCAGTTCTTC; CDR3 protein: CASSIWANEQFF
clone size: NA; D gene: NA; J gene: TRBJ2-3; V gene: TRBV5-1; CDR3 DNA: TGCGCCAGCAGTTGGCCTACAGATACGCAGTATTTT; CDR3 protein: CASSWPTDTQYF
clone size: NA; D gene: NA; J gene: TRBJ1-5; V gene: TRBV6-5; CDR3 DNA: TGTGCCAGCAGTTACGGGGGGAAACAGCCCCAGCATTTT; CDR3 protein: CASSYGGKQPQHF
clone size: NA; D gene: NA; J gene: TRBJ1-2; V gene: TRBV3-1/TRBV3-2; CDR3 DNA: TGTGCCAGCAGCCAAGATTGGAGAGGTGGTTATGGCTACACCTTC; CDR3 protein: CASSQDWRGGYGYTF
clone size: NA; D gene: NA; J gene: TRBJ1-4; V gene: TRBV10-2; CDR3 DNA: TGCGCCAGCAGTGAGTCGACCCTAGGCGGTGAAAAACTGTTTTTT; CDR3 protein: CASSESTLGGEKLFF
clone size: NA; D gene: NA; J gene: TRBJ1-5; V gene: TRBV15; CDR3 DNA: TGTGCCACCAGCAGAGATGTGGCGGTTAGCAATCAGCCCCAGCATTTT; CDR3 protein: CATSRDVAVSNQPQHF
clone size: NA; D gene: TRBD2; J gene: TRBJ2-1; V gene: TRBV4-3; CDR3 DNA: TGCGCCAGCAGCCAAACTCGGACTAGCTACAATGAGCAGTTCTTC; CDR3 protein: CASSQTRTSYNEQFF
clone size: NA; D gene: NA; J gene: TRBJ2-2; V gene: TRBV12-5; CDR3 DNA: TGTGCTAGTGGTTTAATAGAGACCGGGGAGCTGTTTTTT; CDR3 protein: CASGLIETGELFF
clone size: NA; D gene: NA; J gene: TRBJ2-7; V gene: TRBV3-1/TRBV3-2; CDR3 DNA: TGTGCCAGCAGCCAAGATTTGCGACTTCCCTCCTACGAGCAGTACTTC; CDR3 protein: CASSQDLRLPSYEQYF
clone size: NA; D gene: TRBD1; J gene: TRBJ1-1; V gene: TRBV7-7; CDR3 DNA: TGTGCCAGCAGCCGGGACAGAGACACTGAAGCTTTCTTT; CDR3 protein: CASSRDRDTEAFF
clone size: NA; D gene: NA; J gene: TRBJ1-1; V gene: TRBV3-1/TRBV3-2; CDR3 DNA: TGTGCCAGCAGCCAAGTTCAGGGCACTGAAGCTTTCTTT; CDR3 protein: CASSQVQGTEAFF
clone size: NA; D gene: NA; J gene: TRBJ1-1; V gene: TRBV27; CDR3 DNA: TGTGCCAGCAGTCTGGACTCAGGGGCCACTGAAGCTTTCTTT; CDR3 protein: CASSLDSGATEAFF
clone size: NA; D gene: TRBD1; J gene: TRBJ2-1; V gene: TRBV19; CDR3 DNA: TGTGCCAGTAGTCTCGTTGCCGGGACAGGGAATTCGTGGGGTGTGGTTGAGCAGTTCTTC; CDR3 protein: CASSLVAGTGNSWGVVEQFF
clone size: NA; D gene: NA; J gene: TRBJ1-1; V gene: TRBV18; CDR3 DNA: TGTGCCAGCTCACCACCGACGGGTCTTGGTAACACTGAAGCTTTCTTT; CDR3 protein: CASSPPTGLGNTEAFF
clone size: NA; D gene: NA; J gene: TRBJ1-2; V gene: TRBV28; CDR3 DNA: TGTGCCACCGTCTACTCGACAGCGAATAACTATGGCTACACCTTC; CDR3 protein: CATVYSTANNYGYTF
clone size: once; D gene: TRBD1; J gene: TRBJ1-2; V gene: TRBV23-1; CDR3 DNA: TGCGCCAGCAGTTATTCAGGGGGCGCATCCAAGGGCTACACCTTC; CDR3 protein: CASSYSGGASKGYTF
clone size: NA; D gene: NA; J gene: TRBJ1-2; V gene: TRBV30; CDR3 DNA: TGTGCCTGGAGTAGATATCAGGATGGCTACACCTTC; CDR3 protein: CAWSRYQDGYTF
clone size: NA; D gene: NA; J gene: TRBJ2-1; V gene: TRBV5-4; CDR3 DNA: TGTGCCAGCAGCCCCTTTAATAGTAAGGAGCAGTTCTTC; CDR3 protein: CASSPFNSKEQFF
clone size: NA; D gene: TRBD2; J gene: TRBJ2-4; V gene: TRBV4-2; CDR3 DNA: TGTGCCAGCAGCCCCGGGCTAGCGGGCACCAAAAACATTCAGTACTTC; CDR3 protein: CASSPGLAGTKNIQYF
clone size: once; D gene: NA; J gene: TRBJ2-3; V gene: TRBV2; CDR3 DNA: TGTGCCAGCAGGTTGGGGGCGGCAGATACGCAGTATTTT; CDR3 protein: CASRLGAADTQYF
clone size: NA; D gene: NA; J gene: TRBJ2-3; V gene: TRBV7-3; CDR3 DNA: TGTGCCAGCAGCTTAGCAGGGCGGCATACAGATACGCAGTATTTT; CDR3 protein: CASSLAGRHTDTQYF
clone size: NA; D gene: TRBD2; J gene: TRBJ2-1; V gene: TRBV3-1/TRBV3-2; CDR3 DNA: TGTGCCAGCAGCCAAAGGGGACTAGCGAACTACAATGAGCAGTTCTTC; CDR3 protein: CASSQRGLANYNEQFF
clone size: NA; D gene: NA; J gene: TRBJ2-7; V gene: TRBV6-6; CDR3 DNA: TGTGCCAGCAGTTACGCAGGTACCTACGAGCAGTACTTC; CDR3 protein: CASSYAGTYEQYF
clone size: NA; D gene: TRBD1; J gene: TRBJ1-3; V gene: TRBV19; CDR3 DNA: TGTGCCAGTAGTTACCCGGACAGGCCTGGAAACACCATATATTTT; CDR3 protein: CASSYPDRPGNTIYF
clone size: few; D gene: NA; J gene: TRBJ1-2; V gene: TRBV5-1; CDR3 DNA: TGCGCCAGCAGCACCGACAGGCCCCAGGGGGGCTACACCTTC; CDR3 protein: CASSTDRPQGGYTF
clone size: NA; D gene: NA; J gene: TRBJ1-1; V gene: TRBV30; CDR3 DNA: TGTGCCTGGAGTGTATCGAGGGTCATGAACACTGAAGCTTTCTTT; CDR3 protein: CAWSVSRVMNTEAFF
clone size: NA; D gene: NA; J gene: TRBJ1-6; V gene: TRBV5-6; CDR3 DNA: TGTGCCAGCAGCTTGGGGACAACTTATAATTCACCCCTCCACTTT; CDR3 protein: CASSLGTTYNSPLHF
clone size: NA; D gene: TRBD2; J gene: TRBJ2-1; V gene: TRBV3-1/TRBV3-2; CDR3 DNA: TGTGCCAGCAGCCAAGTTTCGGGCAGACGGACTAGCGGGATCCAGGGCAATGAGCAGTTCTTC; CDR3 protein: CASSQVSGRRTSGIQGNEQFF